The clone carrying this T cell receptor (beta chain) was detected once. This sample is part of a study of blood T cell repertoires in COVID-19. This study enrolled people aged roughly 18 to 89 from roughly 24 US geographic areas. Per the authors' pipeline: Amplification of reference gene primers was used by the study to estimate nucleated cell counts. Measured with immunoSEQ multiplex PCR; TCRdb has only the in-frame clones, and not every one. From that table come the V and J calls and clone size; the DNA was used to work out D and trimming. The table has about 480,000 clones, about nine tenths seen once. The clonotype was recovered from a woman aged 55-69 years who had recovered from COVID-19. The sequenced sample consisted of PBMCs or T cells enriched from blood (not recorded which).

CDR3 DNA sequence: TGTGCTAGTGGTTCGACAGGGACCTACAATGAGCAGTTCTTC. This gives the protein CASGSTGTYNEQFF. This chain connects TRBV12-5 to TRBJ2-1; 7 positions match TRBD1. Germline V gene data show CDR1 as LGHNT and CDR2 as FRNRAP. The CDR3 has 14 amino acids. Germline trimming cut 4 bases from V and 2 bases from J; bases unmatched to any gene: 2.